Below are 24 T cell receptor beta chains sequenced from a single sample in a study of cytomegalovirus exposure and HLA in healthy donors. The PCR made use of 60 Vbeta and 13 Jbeta primers. Here immunoSEQ multiplex PCR was the method, and the copy in TCRdb shows in-frame clones only, minus some. The repertoire holds 210,000 or so clones, 78% seen once, with around 0.44% in the top ten. The sequenced sample was PBMCs. The receptor set was obtained from a boy between 5 and 17 years old in good health and CMV-seronegative.

The V call is TRBV27, the J call TRBJ1-4; 9 bases align to TRBD1. CDR3 size: 15 residues. Germline CDR1 reads MNHEY; CDR2 reads SMNVEV (reference sequence). The V segment lost 5 bases and the J segment 7 bases; nucleotides outside the gene matches: 8. CDR3 coding DNA: TGTGCCAGCAGTAGGCGACAGGGGGTTGGTGAAAAACTGTTTTTT. It encodes CASSRRQGVGEKLFF.

V usage is TRBV7-9 and J usage is TRBJ1-1, with D unclear. CDR3 length equals 13 residues. Germline V gives CDR1 SEHNR, CDR2 FQNEAQ (reference sequence). V lost 0 bases to trimming and J lost 4 bases, with 6 bases between them. The CDR3 here is CASSLAIFTEAFF. The CDR3 nucleotides are TGTGCCAGCAGCTTAGCTATCTTCACTGAAGCTTTCTTT. The variable domain in full, with the rest retrieved from reference TRBV7-9 and TRBJ1-1, is DTGVSQNPRHKITKRGQNVTFRCDPISEHNRLYWYRQTLGQGPEFLTYFQNEAQLEKSRLLSDRFSAERPKGSFSTLEIQRTEQGDSAMYLCASSLAIFTEAFFGQGTRLTVV.

The count of this clone is one. This rearrangement joins TRBV7-9 to TRBJ1-2, with 10 bases that match TRBD1. The CDR3 runs to 16 residues. With V trimmed by 0 bases and J by 5 bases, 6 bases remained unmatched. In germline, CDR1 is SEHNR, CDR2 FQNEAQ (reference sequence). CDR3 residues: CASSLAGTGALYGYTF. DNA of the CDR3: TGTGCCAGCAGCTTAGCAGGGACAGGGGCCCTTTATGGCTACACCTTC.

The rearrangement joins TRBV11-2 to TRBJ1-6; possible D gene TRBD1, 6 bases. The CDR3 covers 17 residues. Germline CDR1 reads SGHAT; CDR2 reads FQNNGV. The germline V and J ends were trimmed by 2 bases and 5 bases, with 16 bases remaining between them. CDR3 DNA sequence: TGTGCCAGCAGCTTAAATTATCGACAGGTCCATAATTCACCCCTCCACTTT. Translated, it gives CASSLNYRQVHNSPLHF.

There are a few counts of this clone. The chain uses TRBV10-2 and TRBJ2-7, with 7 bases identical to TRBD2. The CDR3 is made up of 13 amino acids. The germline V gene encodes CDR1 WSHSY and CDR2 SAAADI. Trimming cost V 7 bases and J 5 bases; bases outside gene matches: 8. CDR3 sequence (DNA): TGCGCCAGCAAAGGACTAGAGAGAAACGAGCAGTACTTC. This codes for CASKGLERNEQYF.

V usage is TRBV30 and J usage is TRBJ2-1, with TRBD2 matching 13 bases. J lost 1 base, V lost 2 bases, and 5 bases had no gene match. The CDR3 runs to 17 residues. Germline assignment: CDR1 GTSNPN and CDR2 SVGIG (reference sequence). As DNA, the CDR3 is TGTGCCTGGAGTCCCGGACTAGCGGGAGCATCCTACAATGAGCAGTTCTTC. Translation gives CAWSPGLAGASYNEQFF.

The V gene is TRBV7-2, the J gene TRBJ1-1; 10 bases align to TRBD1. The germline V gene has CDR1 SGHTA and CDR2 FQGNSA. The CDR3 has 13 residues. V lost 2 bases to trimming and J lost 7 bases; unmatched junction nucleotides: 1. The CDR3 reads CASSLRTGGEAFF. In nucleotides, the CDR3 is TGTGCCAGCAGCTTACGGACAGGGGGTGAAGCTTTCTTT.

This chain uses TRBV4-1 with TRBJ2-1; D is unclear. This CDR3 comprises 14 residues. Germline V gene lookup returns CDR1 MGHRA and CDR2 YSYEKL. Trimming removed 4 bases at V and 7 bases at J, with 14 bases between. This CDR3 is CASSRLRLLNEQFF. In nucleotides, the CDR3 is TGCGCCAGCAGCCGCCTCAGACTCCTTAATGAGCAGTTCTTC.

The gene calls are TRBV7-6 and TRBJ2-1; 11 nucleotides agree with TRBD2. V trimming: 6 bases; J trimming: 4 bases; junction bases outside the gene matches: 5. CDR1 is SGHVS, CDR2 FNYEAQ, per germline. There are 15 residues in the CDR3. The CDR3 sequence is CASRLGLAGYNEQFF. The CDR3 DNA follows: TGTGCCAGCAGGCTAGGACTAGCGGGTTACAATGAGCAGTTCTTC.

Only a few counts were recorded for this clone. In DNA, the CDR3 is TGTGCCAGCAGCCGGGCCTACAATGAGCAGTTCTTC. Its translation: CASSRAYNEQFF. The rearrangement links TRBV13 to TRBJ2-1; D gene unclear. V lost 5 bases and J 2 bases, leaving 4 bases between the germline ends. Germline-derived CDR1 and CDR2 are PRHDT and FYEKMQ (reference sequence). The length of the CDR3 is 12 residues.

This rearrangement joins TRBV15 to TRBJ2-7; TRBD1 might be the D (6 bases). V was shortened by 0 bases and J by 3 bases, with 15 bases between the two germline ends. The CDR3 has 16 amino acids. The germline V gene encodes CDR1 LNHNV and CDR2 YYDKDF (reference sequence). CDR3 residues: CATSRDQGTLYYEQYF. Here the CDR3 DNA reads TGTGCCACCAGCAGAGATCAGGGGACACTTTACTACGAGCAGTACTTC.

The chain recombines TRBV6-1 with TRBJ1-4; D possibly corresponds to TRBD1 (5 bases). The germline V gene encodes CDR1 MNHNS and CDR2 SASEGT. Trimming stripped 2 bases from V and 7 bases from J, with 17 bases between. CDR3 length: 16 amino acids. This chain's CDR3 is CASSESRFRVGEKLFF. The DNA for the CDR3 is TGTGCCAGCAGTGAAAGCAGATTCAGGGTGGGTGAAAAACTGTTTTTT.

V gene TRBV14 combines with J gene TRBJ1-1, with 7 bases that match TRBD1. This CDR3 has 14 residues. Trimming removed 0 bases from V and 5 bases from J; junction bases left unmatched: 3. Germline V gene lookup returns CDR1 SGHDN and CDR2 FVKESK. The CDR3 DNA is TGTGCCAGCAGCCAAGATCAGGGGGTGACTGAAGCTTTCTTT. This encodes CASSQDQGVTEAFF. The variable domain in full, with the rest retrieved from reference TRBV14 and TRBJ1-1, is EAGVTQFPSHSVIEKGQTVTLRCDPISGHDNLYWYRRVMGKEIKFLLHFVKESKQDESGMPNNRFLAERTGGTYSTLKVQPAELEDSGVYFCASSQDQGVTEAFFGQGTRLTVV.

This clone has just a few counts. Other nucleotide sequences from this sample produce the same CDR3. V usage is TRBV6-5 and J usage is TRBJ1-1, with no clear D. Trimming stripped 0 bases from V and 5 bases from J, with 7 bases between. Germline-derived CDR1 and CDR2 are MNHEY and SVGAGI. The CDR3 totals 13 residues. For the CDR3, the DNA is TGTGCCAGCAGTTACTCGACCGGGACTGAAGCTTTCTTT. This sequence encodes CASSYSTGTEAFF.

There are a few counts of this clone. The chain recombines TRBV5-1 with TRBJ2-7, with 9 bases matching TRBD1. The ends lost 0 bases at V and 6 bases at J; junction bases unmatched: 4. Germline assignment: CDR1 SGHRS and CDR2 YFSETQ. This CDR3 comprises 14 residues. The CDR3 protein is CASSLDRGPSEQYF. CDR3 in DNA: TGCGCCAGCAGCTTGGACAGGGGGCCTAGCGAGCAGTACTTC.

The J gene is TRBJ1-6, the V gene TRBV10-2; 9 bases fit TRBD1. CDR3 length equals 15 residues. J lost 0 bases, V lost 6 bases, and 0 bases had no gene match. The germline CDR1 and CDR2 sequences are WSHSY and SAAADI. The CDR3 nucleotides are TGCGCCAGCAGGGACAGGGGCTCCTATAATTCACCCCTCCACTTT. Residues: CASRDRGSYNSPLHF.

V gene TRBV4-2 combines with J gene TRBJ1-2; TRBD1 is a possible D gene (5 bases). The V and J ends lost 0 bases and 8 bases respectively, with 13 bases between them. The CDR3 totals 14 residues. Germline V gene data show CDR1 as LGHNA and CDR2 as YNFKEQ. The CDR3 nucleotides read TGTGCCAGCAGCCAAGATGCCAGGGCAGGAGGCTACACCTTC. Amino acids: CASSQDARAGGYTF.

The chain recombines TRBV9 with TRBJ1-2; D remains ambiguous. V shed 4 bases and J shed 2 bases, with 12 bases lying between them. CDR1 SGDLS and CDR2 YYNGEE come from the germline V gene. CDR3 size: 14 residues. In DNA, the CDR3 is TGTGCCAGCAGCCCTCGGGAGGGAAACTATGGCTACACCTTC. It specifies CASSPREGNYGYTF.

Here the CDR3 reads CASSDTDWTGELFF. CDR3 coding DNA: TGTGCCAGCAGTGATACGGACTGGACCGGGGAGCTGTTTTTT. The V call is TRBV2, the J call TRBJ2-2; tentatively, D is TRBD2 (5 bases). V lost 3 bases to trimming and J lost 5 bases, with 10 bases between them. The CDR3 length is 14 residues. Germline values: CDR1 SNHLY, CDR2 FYNNEI.

The chain is built from TRBV5-8 and TRBJ1-5; 7 bases match TRBD1. Losses at the gene ends were 0 bases for V and 2 bases for J; bases not matched to a gene: 5. CDR1 SGHTS and CDR2 YDEGEE come from the germline V gene. The CDR3 is 16 amino acids. The CDR3 here is CASSLETGVRNQPQHF. The CDR3 region has the DNA TGTGCCAGCAGCTTGGAAACAGGGGTGCGCAATCAGCCCCAGCATTTT.

This clone came up a few times. This chain joins TRBV4-2 and TRBJ2-4, with 7 bases identical to TRBD2. The CDR3 runs 14 residues. With V trimmed by 5 bases and J by 7 bases, 8 bases remained unmatched. Germline CDR1 is LGHNA and CDR2 is YNFKEQ. CDR3 DNA: TGTGCCAGCAGCGGTAGGTCTAGCGGCAACATTCAGTACTTC. The encoded protein is CASSGRSSGNIQYF.

This clone was observed a few times. This sequence joins TRBV27 and TRBJ1-2; weak D call: TRBD1 (6 bases). This CDR3 is built from 14 residues. Trimming cost V 6 bases and J 3 bases, with 14 bases left between them. Germline CDR1 is MNHEY and CDR2 is SMNVEV (reference sequence). The CDR3 is CASSPGTWDYGYTF. CDR3 DNA: TGTGCCAGCAGCCCAGGGACATGGGACTATGGCTACACCTTC.

This clone was seen only once. This sequence joins TRBV27 and TRBJ2-6, with 7 bases identical to TRBD1. The length of the CDR3 is 16 residues. V dropped 2 bases and J dropped 3; count of bases not matched to a gene: 4. The germline V gene encodes CDR1 MNHEY and CDR2 SMNVEV (reference sequence). The CDR3 DNA reads TGTGCCAGCAGTTTAACAGGGGCTTATGGGGCCAACGTCCTGACTTTC. Amino acids: CASSLTGAYGANVLTF.

The V and J genes are TRBV7-9 and TRBJ2-7; perhaps TRBD2 as D (5 bases). V was trimmed by 2 bases and J by 3 bases, leaving 14 bases between them. This CDR3 region has 15 residues. Per the germline V gene, CDR1 is SEHNR and CDR2 is FQNEAQ (reference sequence). The CDR3 here is CASSLISAAGYEQYF. The CDR3 DNA sequence: TGTGCCAGCAGCTTAATTTCGGCTGCGGGCTACGAGCAGTACTTC.